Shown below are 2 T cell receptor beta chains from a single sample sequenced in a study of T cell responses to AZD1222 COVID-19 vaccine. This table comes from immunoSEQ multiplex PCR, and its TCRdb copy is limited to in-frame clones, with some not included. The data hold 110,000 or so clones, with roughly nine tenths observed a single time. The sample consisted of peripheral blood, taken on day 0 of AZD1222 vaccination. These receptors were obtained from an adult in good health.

The CDR3 protein is CASKDFYGYTF. CDR3 nucleotides: TGTGCCAGCAAGGACTTCTATGGCTACACCTTC. The V call is TRBV6-5, the J call TRBJ1-2; no definite D call. The CDR3 is 11 amino acids. The V gene lost 7 bases and the J gene lost 4 bases, with 7 bases spanning the gap. Germline-derived CDR1 and CDR2 are MNHEY and SVGAGI.

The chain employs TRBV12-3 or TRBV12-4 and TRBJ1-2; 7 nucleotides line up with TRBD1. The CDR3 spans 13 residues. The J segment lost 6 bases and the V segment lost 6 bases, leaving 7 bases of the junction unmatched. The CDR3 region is CASRFRGFHGYTF. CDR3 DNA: TGTGCCAGCAGGTTCAGGGGGTTCCATGGCTACACCTTC.